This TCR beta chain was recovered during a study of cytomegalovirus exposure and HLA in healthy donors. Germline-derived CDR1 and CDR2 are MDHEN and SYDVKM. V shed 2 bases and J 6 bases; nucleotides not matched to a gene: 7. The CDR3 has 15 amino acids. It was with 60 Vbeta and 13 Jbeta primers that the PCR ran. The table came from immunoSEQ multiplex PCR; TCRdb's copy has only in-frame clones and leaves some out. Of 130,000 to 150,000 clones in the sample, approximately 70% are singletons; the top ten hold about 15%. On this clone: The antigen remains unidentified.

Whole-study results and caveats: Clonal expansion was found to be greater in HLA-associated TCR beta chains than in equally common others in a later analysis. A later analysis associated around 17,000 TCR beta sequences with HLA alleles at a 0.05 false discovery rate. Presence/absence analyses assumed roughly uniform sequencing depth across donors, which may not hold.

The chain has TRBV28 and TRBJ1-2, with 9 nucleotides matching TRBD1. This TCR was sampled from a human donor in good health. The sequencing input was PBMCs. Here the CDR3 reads CASSLMGQGPDGYTF. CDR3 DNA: TGTGCCAGCAGTTTAATGGGACAGGGTCCGGATGGCTACACCTTC.